The clone carrying this T cell receptor beta chain turned up a few times. Its antigen is not identified. The data stem from a study of T-cell memory formation after mild COVID-19. Overall study: TCR clustering was largely donor specific.

Whole-study results and caveats: A balance of CD4 and CD8 characterized clones contracting day 15 to 85, whereas later expanders leaned CD4+.

Each CDR3 protein is one row after TCRdb ran MiXCR on the 5' RACE reads. The sample shows roughly 190,000 distinct CDR3 sequences, about 16% of them seen only once. This clonotype was sampled from an adult woman who had mild COVID-19 (a few samples of this study predate the infection). Cell type and time point are not known. Sequenced sample: PBMCs or a T cell subset sorted from them (not recorded which).

CDR3 sequence: CASRDRPYSLSGANVLTF. CDR3 DNA sequence: TGTGCCAGCAGGGACAGGCCCTATTCACTCTCTGGGGCCAACGTCCTGACTTTC. The J gene is TRBJ2-6, the V gene TRBV2; the match to TRBD1 covers 7 bases. The CDR3 loop spans 18 amino acids. Germline-derived CDR1 and CDR2 are SNHLY and FYNNEI. The junction had 11 bases not matched to a gene; V was cut back by 6 bases and J by 0 bases.